This TCR beta chain was retrieved from a study of T cells in Graves' hyperthyroidism and ophthalmopathy. Deletions cut 4 bases from V and 9 bases from J, with 6 bases between. Germline V lookup: CDR1 KGHDR, CDR2 SFDVKD. This CDR3 spans 11 amino acids. Those patients with uncontrolled infection, other autoimmune disease, pregnancy or lactation were excluded. Regions amplified from RNA transcripts were the TCR beta CDR3 regions. The TCR CDR3 was amplified in a first-round RT-PCR using the HTBI primer set. MiXCR, applied by TCRdb to the multiplex PCR reads, yields one record per CDR3 protein. The sample records 550,000 to 600,000 distinct CDR3 sequences, around 42% being singletons. Study-level points and caveats: It was a median around seven months before onset that the model predicted ophthalmopathy.

In its sample, this clonotype was seen a few times. Its specificity is not known. This clonotype originated in an adult woman with Graves' disease, either hyperthyroidism or ophthalmopathy (not recorded which). Material: peripheral blood or thyroid tissue (not recorded which). The chain combines TRBV24-1 with TRBJ2-1, with D possibly TRBD2 on 5 matching bases. In DNA, the CDR3 is TGTGCCACCAGTGACGGGGTTGAGCAGTTCTTC. Protein sequence: CATSDGVEQFF.